Each of the 23 T cell receptor beta chains below was sequenced from the same sample in a study of siplizumab effects on memory and regulatory T cells. The table came from immunoSEQ multiplex PCR; TCRdb's copy has only in-frame clones and leaves some out. The sample carries roughly 120,000 clones, around 90% recorded once. Sequencing was carried out using Tregs sorted from blood. The receptors originated from a human donor in good health.

This clone has a single count. This sequence joins TRBV18 and TRBJ1-1; D is possibly TRBD1 (5 bases). The ends were cut back, 3 bases at V and 6 bases at J, with 11 bases in the middle. This CDR3 contains 13 residues. CDR1 and CDR2 (germline): KGHSH, LQKENI. The DNA of the CDR3 is TGTGCCAGCTCACCTGGGGTCAGGGCTGAAGCTTTCTTT. It is translated as CASSPGVRAEAFF.

This chain connects TRBV5-1 to TRBJ1-1, with 8 bases lining up with TRBD1. The J segment lost 0 bases and the V segment lost 4 bases, leaving 8 bases of the junction unmatched. Germline-derived CDR1 and CDR2 are SGHRS and YFSETQ. This CDR3 has 16 amino acids. As DNA, the CDR3 is TGCGCCAGCAGCCCCTTGACAGGGGTGATGAACACTGAAGCTTTCTTT. Residues: CASSPLTGVMNTEAFF.

The J gene is TRBJ2-3, the V gene TRBV5-1, with 7 bases that match TRBD1. The trim removed 0 bases at V and 0 bases at J, leaving 7 bases unmatched. The CDR3 spans 17 residues. Germline V gene data show CDR1 as SGHRS and CDR2 as YFSETQ. The chain's CDR3 is CASSLAGYRGSTDTQYF. Written as DNA, the CDR3 is TGCGCCAGCAGCTTGGCCGGGTACAGGGGTAGCACAGATACGCAGTATTTT. The full variable domain, in which reference TRBV5-1 and TRBJ2-3 provide the parts outside the CDR3, is KAGVTQTPRYLIKTRGQQVTLSCSPISGHRSVSWYQQTPGQGLQFLFEYFSETQRNKGNFPGRFSGRQFSNSRSEMNVSTLELGDSALYLCASSLAGYRGSTDTQYFGPGTRLTVL.

This clone was recorded many times. The chain uses TRBV27 and TRBJ2-7, with D possibly being TRBD2 (6 bases). Germline CDR1 is MNHEY and CDR2 is SMNVEV (reference sequence). The V end lost 6 bases, the J end lost 4 bases, and 10 bases lay between the germline ends. The CDR3 runs to 12 residues. CDR3 in amino acids: CASREAGYEQYF. CDR3 sequence (DNA): TGTGCCAGCAGAGAGGCGGGATACGAGCAGTACTTC.

The V and J genes are TRBV6-5 and TRBJ1-1; no reliable D call. The V end lost 8 bases, the J end lost 1 base, and 8 bases lay between the germline ends. The CDR3 has 12 amino acids. The germline V gene has CDR1 MNHEY and CDR2 SVGAGI. For the CDR3, the DNA is TGTGCCAGCCTGGGCCCGAACACTGAAGCTTTCTTT. Its translation is CASLGPNTEAFF.

This chain links TRBV6-1 with TRBJ2-5, with D unresolved. Germline loops: CDR1 MNHNS, CDR2 SASEGT. This CDR3 is built from 13 residues. The V end was cut by 2 bases, the J end by 7 bases, with 11 bases between. CDR3 nucleotide sequence: TGTGCCAGCAGTGAATTTGGCTTCGGGACCCAGTACTTC. This encodes CASSEFGFGTQYF.

The rearrangement links TRBV9 to TRBJ2-6; 7 bases are shared with TRBD2. Germline assignment: CDR1 SGDLS and CDR2 YYNGEE. With 0 bases clipped from V and 2 bases from J, the junction kept 11 bases outside the gene matches. The CDR3 has 19 amino acids. CDR3 loop: CASSVGLWEGSPGANVLTF. In DNA form, the CDR3 reads TGTGCCAGCAGCGTAGGGTTGTGGGAGGGTTCCCCTGGGGCCAACGTCCTGACTTTC.

The CDR3 protein is CASSMPGLAGSSYNEQFF. Written as DNA, the CDR3 is TGTGCCAGCAGCATGCCGGGACTAGCGGGTAGCTCCTACAATGAGCAGTTCTTC. The chain uses TRBV5-4 and TRBJ2-1; 12 bases are a match to TRBD2. Germline values: CDR1 SGHNT, CDR2 YYREEE (reference sequence). The CDR3 has 18 amino acids. Trimming removed 4 bases from V and 0 bases from J; junction bases left unmatched: 8.

This clone was found once. V is TRBV10-3 and J is TRBJ2-7; perhaps TRBD2 as D (6 bases). Germline V lookup: CDR1 ENHRY, CDR2 SYGVKD. The CDR3 has 15 residues. Trimming stripped 4 bases from V and 0 bases from J, with 13 bases between. CDR3 region: CAISALRDHSYEQYF. The DNA of the CDR3 is TGTGCCATCAGTGCTTTGCGGGATCACTCCTACGAGCAGTACTTC.

The chain couples TRBV19 to TRBJ2-7, with TRBD2 matching over 8 bases. With V trimmed by 3 bases and J by 2 bases, 15 bases remained unmatched. Germline loops: CDR1 LNHDA, CDR2 SQIVND (reference sequence). This CDR3 comprises 18 residues. The CDR3 spells CASSIWLAGPGITYEQYF. CDR3 nucleotide sequence: TGTGCCAGTAGTATCTGGCTAGCGGGCCCCGGGATAACCTACGAGCAGTACTTC. The full variable domain, its missing parts supplied by reference TRBV19 and TRBJ2-7, is DGGITQSPKYLFRKEGQNVTLSCEQNLNHDAMYWYRQDPGQGLRLIYYSQIVNDFQKGDIAEGYSVSREKKESFPLTVTSAQKNPTAFYLCASSIWLAGPGITYEQYFGPGTRLTVT.

The chain combines TRBV19 with TRBJ1-5; D gene uncertain. The CDR3 length is 14 residues. V gave up 3 bases and J gave up 4 bases, with 10 bases separating them. Germline CDR1 and CDR2: LNHDA and SQIVND (reference sequence). CDR3 coding DNA: TGTGCCAGTAGTATTATCATCCAGAATCAGCCCCAGCATTTT. It specifies CASSIIIQNQPQHF.

The gene calls are TRBV18 and TRBJ2-3; D is uncertain. The CDR3 covers 12 residues. V was shortened by 4 bases and J by 1 base, with 3 bases between the two germline ends. Looked up from germline, CDR1 is KGHSH and CDR2 is LQKENI. As DNA, the CDR3 is TGTGCCAGCTCACTACGCACAGATACGCAGTATTTT. Its translation: CASSLRTDTQYF.

The table lists this clone with a count of one. The rearrangement links TRBV27 to TRBJ1-4; perhaps TRBD1 as D (5 bases). The CDR3 loop spans 15 amino acids. V lost 3 bases, J lost 7 bases, and 15 bases lay in between. Germline values: CDR1 MNHEY, CDR2 SMNVEV (reference sequence). CDR3 protein: CASSFVPGLSEKLFF. CDR3 nucleotides: TGTGCCAGCAGTTTCGTTCCAGGGCTTTCTGAAAAACTGTTTTTT.

V usage is TRBV7-8 and J usage is TRBJ2-7; TRBD1 might be the D (6 bases). The CDR3 loop spans 14 amino acids. The V gene's germline CDR1 is SGHVS and CDR2 FQNEAQ. V lost 1 base to trimming and J lost 2 bases, with 9 bases between them. CDR3 nucleotides: TGTGCCAGCAGCTTAGACAGGGCTGCCTACGAGCAGTACTTC. Amino acids: CASSLDRAAYEQYF.

The J gene is TRBJ2-5, the V gene TRBV30; D gene uncertain. Trimming stripped 3 bases from V and 5 bases from J, with 10 bases between. Germline loops: CDR1 GTSNPN, CDR2 SVGIG (reference sequence). The CDR3 spans 12 residues. This chain's CDR3 is CAWRAGSETQYF. The CDR3 DNA is TGTGCCTGGAGGGCCGGATCGGAGACCCAGTACTTC.

V is TRBV23-1 and J is TRBJ2-1; the match to TRBD2 covers 9 bases. TRBV23-1 is an ORF, with its function uncertain. V gave up 6 bases and J gave up 8 bases; unmatched junction bases: 20. The CDR3 loop spans 18 amino acids. In DNA, the CDR3 is TGCGCCAGCAGCCCACTCCTTATGAGCGGGAGGATCCCGGATGAGCAGTTCTTC. This sequence encodes CASSPLLMSGRIPDEQFF.

CDR3 nucleotides: TGTGCCAGCAGCGTAGGACCGGTGTCCTACGAGCAGTACTTC. It is translated as CASSVGPVSYEQYF. This chain connects TRBV9 to TRBJ2-7; no clear D. Trimming removed 0 bases at V and 1 base at J, with 8 bases between. CDR1 is SGDLS and CDR2 is YYNGEE in the germline V gene. The length of the CDR3 is 14 residues.

In this sample, this clone turned up once. The chain links TRBV5-6 to TRBJ2-7, with D possibly matching TRBD1 (6 bases). This CDR3 contains 13 residues. Germline-derived CDR1 and CDR2 are SGHDT and YYEEEE. Trimming stripped 4 bases from V and 2 bases from J, with 10 bases between. DNA for the CDR3: TGTGCCAGCAGCGTACAGGGTCCCTACGAGCAGTACTTC. Its protein product is CASSVQGPYEQYF.

The V gene is TRBV30, the J gene TRBJ1-3; D uncertain. The CDR3 contains 12 residues. V dropped 2 bases and J dropped 5 bases, with 7 bases sitting between them. The germline CDR1 and CDR2 sequences are GTSNPN and SVGIG (reference sequence). CDR3 region: CAWSHTRNTIYF. In DNA form, the CDR3 reads TGTGCCTGGAGTCACACAAGAAACACCATATATTTT. Looking up the rest from reference TRBV30 and TRBJ1-3 gives the full variable domain: SQTIHQWPATLVQPVGSPLSLECTVEGTSNPNLYWYRQAAGRGLQLLFYSVGIGQISSEVPQNLSASRPQDRQFILSSKKLLLSDSGFYLCAWSHTRNTIYFGEGSWLTVV.

V and J are TRBV9 and TRBJ2-2, with D maybe TRBD2 (7 bases). This CDR3 region has 16 residues. The germline gives CDR1 SGDLS, CDR2 YYNGEE. Trimming removed 1 base at V and 5 bases at J, with 15 bases between. For the CDR3, the DNA is TGTGCCAGCAGCGTATCACTAGCGCAGGGGACCGGGGAGCTGTTTTTT. Protein sequence: CASSVSLAQGTGELFF.

This clone is a singleton in its sample. The rearrangement links TRBV23-1 to TRBJ1-2, with 7 bases aligning to TRBD1. TRBV23-1 counts as an open reading frame of uncertain function. Germline trimming cut 3 bases from V and 6 bases from J; bases unmatched to any gene: 13. This CDR3 has 16 residues. Here the CDR3 reads CASSHRLRDSENGYTF. Written as DNA, the CDR3 is TGCGCCAGCAGTCATCGCCTCCGGGACAGCGAAAATGGCTACACCTTC.

This chain links TRBV25-1 with TRBJ1-5, with 7 bases fitting TRBD1. Germline-derived CDR1 and CDR2 are MGHDK and SYGVNS. The CDR3 contains 12 residues. V gave up 7 bases and J gave up 4 bases; unmatched junction bases: 1. CDR3: CASTRGNQPQHF. CDR3 coding DNA: TGTGCCAGCACCAGGGGGAATCAGCCCCAGCATTTT.

The V gene is TRBV30, the J gene TRBJ2-4; no clear D gene. Germline assignment: CDR1 GTSNPN and CDR2 SVGIG (reference sequence). This CDR3 contains 15 residues. V shed 1 base and J shed 0 bases, with 10 bases lying between them. CDR3 in DNA: TGTGCCTGGAGTGCCCGATCCGTAGCCAAAAACATTCAGTACTTC. It is translated as CAWSARSVAKNIQYF.